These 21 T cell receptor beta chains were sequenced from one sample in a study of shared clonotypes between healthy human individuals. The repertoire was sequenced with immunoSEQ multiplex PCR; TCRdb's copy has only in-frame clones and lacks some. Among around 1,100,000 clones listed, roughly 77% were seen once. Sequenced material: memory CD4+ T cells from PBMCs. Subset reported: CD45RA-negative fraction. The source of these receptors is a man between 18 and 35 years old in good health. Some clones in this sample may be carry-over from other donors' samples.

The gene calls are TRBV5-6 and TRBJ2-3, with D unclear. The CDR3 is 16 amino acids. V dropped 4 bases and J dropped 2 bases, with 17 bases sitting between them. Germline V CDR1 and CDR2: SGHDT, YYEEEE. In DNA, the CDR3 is TGTGCCAGCAGCCTCGATAGTATAAGATACACAGATACGCAGTATTTT. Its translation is CASSLDSIRYTDTQYF.

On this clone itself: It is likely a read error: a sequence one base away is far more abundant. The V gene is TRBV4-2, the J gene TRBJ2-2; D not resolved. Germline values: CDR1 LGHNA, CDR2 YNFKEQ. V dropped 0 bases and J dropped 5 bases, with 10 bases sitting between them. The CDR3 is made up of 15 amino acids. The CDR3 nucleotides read TGTGCCAGCAGCCAAGATCACGAGAGTACCGGGGAGCTGTTTTTT. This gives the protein CASSQDHESTGELFF.

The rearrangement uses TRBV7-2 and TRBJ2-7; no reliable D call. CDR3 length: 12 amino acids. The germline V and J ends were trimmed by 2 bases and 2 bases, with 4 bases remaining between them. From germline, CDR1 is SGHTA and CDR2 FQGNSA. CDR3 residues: CASSLTAYEQYF. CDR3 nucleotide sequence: TGTGCCAGCAGCTTAACAGCCTACGAGCAGTACTTC.

The CDR3 DNA reads as TGTGCCAGCAGTCCCCTCATCTTAGGGAGCAATCAGCCCCAGCATTTT. It specifies CASSPLILGSNQPQHF. V gene TRBV27 combines with J gene TRBJ1-5; D gene uncertain. The CDR3 length is 16 residues. V lost 5 bases, J lost 1 base, and 15 bases lay in between. Germline V gives CDR1 MNHEY, CDR2 SMNVEV (reference sequence).

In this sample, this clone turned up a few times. This CDR3 reads CSVVLGQGGETQYF. In nucleotides, the CDR3 is TGCAGCGTTGTTTTAGGACAGGGTGGGGAGACCCAGTACTTC. This sequence joins TRBV29-1 and TRBJ2-5; 8 nucleotides line up with TRBD1. V was pared by 4 bases and J by 5 bases, with 9 bases of the junction left unmatched. The CDR3 consists of 14 residues. Germline lookup yields CDR1 SQVTM and CDR2 ANQGSEA.

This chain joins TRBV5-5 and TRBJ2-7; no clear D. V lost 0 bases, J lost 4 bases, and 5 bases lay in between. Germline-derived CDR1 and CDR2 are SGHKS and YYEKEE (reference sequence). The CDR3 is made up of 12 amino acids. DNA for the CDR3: TGTGCCAGCAGCTTGGGGGTTTACGAGCAGTACTTC. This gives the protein CASSLGVYEQYF.

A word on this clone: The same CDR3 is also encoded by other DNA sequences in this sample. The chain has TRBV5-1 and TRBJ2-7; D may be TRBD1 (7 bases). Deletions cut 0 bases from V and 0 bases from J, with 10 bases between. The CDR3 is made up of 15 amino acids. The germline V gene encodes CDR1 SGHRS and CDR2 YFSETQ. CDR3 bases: TGCGCCAGCAGCTTGGCAGGGGGGCTCTCCTACGAGCAGTACTTC. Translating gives CASSLAGGLSYEQYF.

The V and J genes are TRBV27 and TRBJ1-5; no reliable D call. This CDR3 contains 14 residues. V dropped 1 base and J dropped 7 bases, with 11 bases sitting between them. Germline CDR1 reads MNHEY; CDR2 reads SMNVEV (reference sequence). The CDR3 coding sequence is TGTGCCAGCAGTTTATTGCGCGCTGGGCAGCCCCAGCATTTT. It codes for CASSLLRAGQPQHF.

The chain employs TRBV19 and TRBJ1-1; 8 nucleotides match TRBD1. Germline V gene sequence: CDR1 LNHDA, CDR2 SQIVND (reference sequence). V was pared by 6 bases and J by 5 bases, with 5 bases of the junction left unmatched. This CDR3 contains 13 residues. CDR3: CASRTGVWTEAFF. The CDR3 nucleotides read TGTGCCAGTAGGACAGGGGTATGGACTGAAGCTTTCTTT.

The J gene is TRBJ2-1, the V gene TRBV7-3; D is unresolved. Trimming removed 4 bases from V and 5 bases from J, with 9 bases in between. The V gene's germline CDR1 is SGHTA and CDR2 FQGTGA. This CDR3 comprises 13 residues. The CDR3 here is CASSYVRDNEQFF. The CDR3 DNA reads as TGTGCCAGCAGCTACGTAAGAGACAATGAGCAGTTCTTC.

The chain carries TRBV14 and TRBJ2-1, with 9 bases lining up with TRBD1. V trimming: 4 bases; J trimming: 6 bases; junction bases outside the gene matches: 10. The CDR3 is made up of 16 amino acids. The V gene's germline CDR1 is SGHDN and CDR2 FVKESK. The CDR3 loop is CASSRNRDRVSNEQFF. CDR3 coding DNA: TGTGCCAGCAGCCGAAACCGGGACAGGGTTTCCAATGAGCAGTTCTTC.

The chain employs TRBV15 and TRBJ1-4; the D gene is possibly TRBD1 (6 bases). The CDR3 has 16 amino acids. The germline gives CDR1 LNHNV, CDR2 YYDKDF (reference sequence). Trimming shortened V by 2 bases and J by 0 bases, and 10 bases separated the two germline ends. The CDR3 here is CATSRPYRATNEKLFF. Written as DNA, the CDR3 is TGTGCCACCAGCAGACCCTACAGGGCAACTAATGAAAAACTGTTTTTT. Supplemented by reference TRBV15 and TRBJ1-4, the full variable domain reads DAMVIQNPRYQVTQFGKPVTLSCSQTLNHNVMYWYQQKSSQAPKLLFHYYDKDFNNEADTPDNFQSRRPNTSFCFLDIRSPGLGDTAMYLCATSRPYRATNEKLFFGSGTQLSVL.

The CDR3 protein is CASSLSGLRAKNIQYF. CDR3 DNA: TGTGCCAGCAGTTTGTCGGGGCTTAGAGCCAAAAACATTCAGTACTTC. The chain couples TRBV28 to TRBJ2-4, with D perhaps TRBD1 or TRBD2 (5 bases each). The CDR3 is made up of 16 amino acids. Germline V CDR1 and CDR2: MDHEN, SYDVKM. V lost 3 bases and J lost 0, with 12 bases in between.

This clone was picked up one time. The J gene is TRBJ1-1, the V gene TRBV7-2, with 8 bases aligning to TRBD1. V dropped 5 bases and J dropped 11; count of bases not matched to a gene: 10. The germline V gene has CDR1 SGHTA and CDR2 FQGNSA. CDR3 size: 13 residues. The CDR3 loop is CASSPTLRQGAFF. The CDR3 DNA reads TGTGCCAGCAGCCCCACCCTGAGACAGGGGGCTTTCTTT.

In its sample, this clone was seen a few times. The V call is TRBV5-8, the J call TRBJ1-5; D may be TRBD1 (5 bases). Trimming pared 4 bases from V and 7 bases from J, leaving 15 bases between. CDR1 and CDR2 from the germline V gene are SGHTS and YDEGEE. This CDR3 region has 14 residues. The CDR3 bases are TGTGCCAGCAGCCGGGGTGAGGGGAAACAGCCCCAGCATTTT. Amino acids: CASSRGEGKQPQHF.

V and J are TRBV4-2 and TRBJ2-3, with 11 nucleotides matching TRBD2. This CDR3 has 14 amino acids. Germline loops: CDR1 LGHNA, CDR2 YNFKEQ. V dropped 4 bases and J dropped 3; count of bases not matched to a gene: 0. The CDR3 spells CASSRLAGTDTQYF. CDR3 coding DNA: TGTGCCAGCAGCCGACTAGCGGGAACAGATACGCAGTATTTT.

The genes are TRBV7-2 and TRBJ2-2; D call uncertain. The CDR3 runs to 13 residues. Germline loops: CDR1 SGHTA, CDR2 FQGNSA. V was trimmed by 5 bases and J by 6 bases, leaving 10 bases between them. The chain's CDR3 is CASSRDSPGELFF. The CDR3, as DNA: TGTGCCAGCAGCCGCGACTCCCCCGGGGAGCTGTTTTTT.

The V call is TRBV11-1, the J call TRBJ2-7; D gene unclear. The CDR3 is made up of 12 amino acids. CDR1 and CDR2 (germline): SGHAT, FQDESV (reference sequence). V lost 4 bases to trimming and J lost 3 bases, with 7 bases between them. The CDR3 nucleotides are TGTGCCAGCAGCTCATCAAACTACGAGCAGTACTTC. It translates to CASSSSNYEQYF.

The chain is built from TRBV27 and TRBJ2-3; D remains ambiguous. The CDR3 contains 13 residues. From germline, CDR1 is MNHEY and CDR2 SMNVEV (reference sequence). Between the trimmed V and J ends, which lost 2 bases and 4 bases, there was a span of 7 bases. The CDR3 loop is CASSLLRSDTQYF. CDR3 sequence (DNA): TGTGCCAGCAGTTTACTAAGATCAGATACGCAGTATTTT.

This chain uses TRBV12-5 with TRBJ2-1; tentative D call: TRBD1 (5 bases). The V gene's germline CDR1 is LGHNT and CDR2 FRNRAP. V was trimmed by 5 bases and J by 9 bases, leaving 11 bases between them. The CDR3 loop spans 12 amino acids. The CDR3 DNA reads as TGTGCTAGTGGTCTCAGGGAAGGTGAGCAGTTCTTC. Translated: CASGLREGEQFF.

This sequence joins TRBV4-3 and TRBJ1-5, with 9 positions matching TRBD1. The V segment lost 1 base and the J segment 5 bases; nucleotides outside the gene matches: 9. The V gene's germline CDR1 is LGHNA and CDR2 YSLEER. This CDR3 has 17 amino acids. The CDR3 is CASSQVAAGQGHQPQHF. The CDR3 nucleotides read TGCGCCAGCAGCCAAGTCGCCGCTGGACAGGGGCATCAGCCCCAGCATTTT.